This passage covers 30 T cell receptor beta chains from one sample sequenced in a study of T cell responses to AZD1222 COVID-19 vaccine. Some clones are missing from TCRdb's copy, which holds only in-frame ones; the method was immunoSEQ multiplex PCR. The sample includes about 130,000 clones, 92% of them seen just once. The source material was peripheral blood, sampled on day 0 of AZD1222 vaccination. The receptor set was obtained from an adult in good health.

The chain is built from TRBV5-5 and TRBJ2-3, with D possibly being TRBD1 (6 bases). The CDR3 has 15 residues. V was pared by 3 bases and J by 6 bases, with 17 bases between. In germline, CDR1 is SGHKS, CDR2 YYEKEE (reference sequence). CDR3 loop: CASSYWDTKADTQYF. The CDR3, as DNA: TGTGCCAGCAGCTACTGGGACACCAAGGCCGATACGCAGTATTTT.

In DNA, the CDR3 is TGTGCCAGCAGTTTAGGGATAGGTGGCTACACCTTC. It encodes CASSLGIGGYTF. The chain combines TRBV12-3 or TRBV12-4 with TRBJ1-2; D gene uncertain. V gave up 1 base and J gave up 7 bases, with 7 bases separating them. CDR3 length equals 12 residues.

This rearrangement joins TRBV5-1 to TRBJ1-5, with D perhaps matching TRBD1 (5 bases). The CDR3 runs 15 residues. Per the germline V gene, CDR1 is SGHRS and CDR2 is YFSETQ. Trimming pared 1 base from V and 0 bases from J, leaving 8 bases between. The CDR3 is CASSLTGDSNQPQHF. CDR3 sequence (DNA): TGCGCCAGCAGCTTGACGGGGGATAGCAATCAGCCCCAGCATTTT.

V gene TRBV5-6 combines with J gene TRBJ1-1, with no clear D. Trimming took 5 bases from V and 0 from J, leaving 8 bases between them. This CDR3 contains 13 residues. Per germline, CDR1 SGHDT and CDR2 YYEEEE. The CDR3 loop reads CASRSNMNTEAFF. The CDR3 DNA reads as TGTGCCAGCAGATCCAACATGAACACTGAAGCTTTCTTT. Drawing the rest from reference TRBV5-6 and TRBJ1-1, the complete variable domain is DAGVTQSPTHLIKTRGQQVTLRCSPKSGHDTVSWYQQALGQGPQFIFQYYEEEERQRGNFPDRFSGHQFPNYSSELNVNALLLGDSALYLCASRSNMNTEAFFGQGTRLTVV.

In this sample, this clone turned up once. The rearrangement links TRBV29-1 to TRBJ1-2; possible D gene TRBD1, 5 bases. Germline loops: CDR1 SQVTM, CDR2 ANQGSEA. The V end lost 5 bases, the J end lost 9 bases, and 16 bases lay between the germline ends. The CDR3 runs 12 residues. The CDR3 coding sequence is TGCAGCGTTCACCAGTGGGGGATGAGCTACACCTTC. Translating it yields CSVHQWGMSYTF.

The chain combines TRBV5-1 with TRBJ1-1; D is perhaps TRBD1 (5 bases). Germline V CDR1 and CDR2: SGHRS, YFSETQ. The CDR3 covers 16 residues. Trimming took off 3 bases at V and 5 bases at J, with 20 bases between the two ends. CDR3 coding DNA: TGCGCCAGCAGCTCAGGATGGGGACTCGGAGGGACTGAAGCTTTCTTT. Translated, it gives CASSSGWGLGGTEAFF.

The CDR3, as DNA: TGTGCCAGCAGCACCCCCTGGGGGGTTCAACTTGCCGGGGAGCTGTTTTTT. It yields the protein CASSTPWGVQLAGELFF. The gene calls are TRBV21-1 and TRBJ2-2; TRBD2, the table's D call, was not compared with the DNA. TRBV21-1 is classified as a pseudogene. There are 17 residues in the CDR3.

The chain joins TRBV20-1 to TRBJ2-3, with D hard to call. V was cut by 6 bases and J by 5 bases, with 6 bases left in between. Germline lookup yields CDR1 DFQATT and CDR2 SNEGSKA (reference sequence). The CDR3 length is 10 residues. CDR3 DNA: TGCAGTGCGGCTGGAGATACGCAGTATTTT. Its translation is CSAAGDTQYF.

This clone has just one count. The rearrangement joins TRBV5-1 to TRBJ1-6; no clear D. CDR1 SGHRS and CDR2 YFSETQ come from the germline V gene. The CDR3 runs to 16 residues. Trimming took off 3 bases at V and 0 bases at J, with 10 bases between the two ends. In nucleotides, the CDR3 is TGCGCCAGCAGCTGGACCGAGAGCTCCTATAATTCACCCCTCCACTTT. Protein: CASSWTESSYNSPLHF.

The chain uses TRBV7-2 and TRBJ1-1; TRBD1 might be the D (6 bases). Per germline, CDR1 SGHTA and CDR2 FQGNSA. The CDR3 length is 14 residues. Between the trimmed V and J ends, which lost 7 bases and 2 bases, there was a span of 14 bases. CDR3 residues: CASKGNRANTEAFF. In DNA, the CDR3 is TGTGCCAGCAAGGGAAACAGGGCCAACACTGAAGCTTTCTTT.

J is TRBJ2-3 and V is TRBV7-9, with TRBD2 identical over 7 bases. Germline CDR1 reads SEHNR; CDR2 reads FQNEAQ (reference sequence). CDR3 length equals 16 residues. The junction had 7 bases not matched to a gene; V was cut back by 1 base and J by 3 bases. This CDR3 is CASSLGGPGRTDTQYF. As DNA, the CDR3 is TGTGCCAGCAGCTTAGGGGGCCCCGGGAGGACAGATACGCAGTATTTT.

CDR3 in amino acids: CASKPGQGVGELFF. In DNA form, the CDR3 reads TGTGCCAGTAAGCCGGGACAGGGAGTCGGGGAGCTGTTTTTT. This chain uses TRBV19 with TRBJ2-2; TRBD1 aligns across 9 bases. Germline V lookup: CDR1 LNHDA, CDR2 SQIVND (reference sequence). The CDR3 totals 14 residues. J was trimmed by 7 bases and V by 7 bases; bases with no gene match: 7.

Here the CDR3 DNA reads TGCAGTGTCACAAGGCTACCGGTAGAGTACTTC. Residues: CSVTRLPVEYF. This chain uses TRBV20-1 with TRBJ2-7, with no clear D. The CDR3 loop spans 11 amino acids. Deletions cut 7 bases from V and 11 bases from J, with 18 bases between. The V gene's germline CDR1 is DFQATT and CDR2 SNEGSKA (reference sequence).

V is TRBV2 and J is TRBJ1-5; D is perhaps TRBD1 (6 bases). V shed 8 bases and J shed 3 bases, with 14 bases lying between them. The CDR3 runs to 14 residues. Germline CDR1 reads SNHLY; CDR2 reads FYNNEI. The CDR3 DNA is TGTGCCAGCTGTAAAGGACAGAACAATCAGCCCCAGCATTTT. Its translation is CASCKGQNNQPQHF.

The chain employs TRBV27 and TRBJ1-5; unclear D gene. CDR3 size: 15 residues. Germline-derived CDR1 and CDR2 are MNHEY and SMNVEV (reference sequence). V lost 4 bases, J lost 5 bases, and 15 bases lay in between. The CDR3 loop is CASSSSGLKDQPQHF. The DNA of the CDR3 is TGTGCCAGCAGTTCTTCTGGACTGAAAGATCAGCCCCAGCATTTT.

CDR3 region: CASSPQGSHEQYF. CDR3 DNA: TGTGCCAGCAGTCCACAGGGTTCCCACGAGCAGTACTTC. The chain combines TRBV28 with TRBJ2-7, with D possibly TRBD1 on 6 matching bases. The CDR3 totals 13 residues. The V end lost 5 bases, the J end lost 5 bases, and 13 bases lay between the germline ends. Looked up from germline, CDR1 is MDHEN and CDR2 is SYDVKM.

This chain connects TRBV7-2 to TRBJ1-2; possible D gene TRBD1, 6 bases. Between the trimmed V and J ends, which lost 6 bases and 5 bases, there was a span of 22 bases. Germline loops: CDR1 SGHTA, CDR2 FQGNSA. CDR3 size: 16 residues. Written as DNA, the CDR3 is TGTGCCAGCAGTCTAGGGGGACATTATGGGGGTTATGGCTACACCTTC. Its protein is CASSLGGHYGGYGYTF.

The V and J genes are TRBV5-1 and TRBJ2-3, with D hard to call. CDR1 and CDR2 from the germline V gene are SGHRS and YFSETQ. This CDR3 comprises 13 residues. V was shortened by 0 bases and J by 3 bases, with 5 bases between the two germline ends. Written as DNA, the CDR3 is TGCGCCAGCAGCTTGGTAGGGACAGATACGCAGTATTTT. It yields the protein CASSLVGTDTQYF.

This clone has only one observation. The V and J genes are TRBV28 and TRBJ1-6; no firm D call. Per germline, CDR1 MDHEN and CDR2 SYDVKM. V gave up 3 bases and J gave up 7 bases, with 7 bases separating them. This CDR3 has 13 amino acids. In DNA, the CDR3 is TGTGCCAGCAGTTTTCAGGTGAATTCACCCCTCCACTTT. Translation: CASSFQVNSPLHF.

This chain uses TRBV7-9 with TRBJ1-1; a weak D match, TRBD1 (5 bases). Germline lookup yields CDR1 SEHNR and CDR2 FQNEAQ (reference sequence). Trimming took off 5 bases at V and 0 bases at J, with 10 bases between the two ends. The CDR3 runs 14 residues. The chain's CDR3 is CASSAGPLNTEAFF. CDR3 DNA: TGTGCCAGCAGCGCGGGACCGTTGAACACTGAAGCTTTCTTT.

The V and J genes are TRBV10-2 and TRBJ2-5, with D perhaps matching TRBD1 (6 bases). Germline V gene sequence: CDR1 WSHSY, CDR2 SAAADI. Trimming stripped 8 bases from V and 4 bases from J, with 17 bases between. The CDR3 length is 14 residues. In nucleotides, the CDR3 is TGCGCCAGCGAGGAGCACAGGGTCTCAGAGACCCAGTACTTC. Protein product: CASEEHRVSETQYF.

The rearrangement joins TRBV30 to TRBJ1-5, with a possible D match to TRBD1 (6 bases). This CDR3 is 15 amino acids long. Germline CDR1 is GTSNPN and CDR2 is SVGIG (reference sequence). Between the trimmed V and J ends, which lost 3 bases and 0 bases, there was a span of 12 bases. This CDR3 is CAWRPGQYSNQPQHF. As DNA, the CDR3 is TGTGCCTGGAGGCCTGGACAGTATAGCAATCAGCCCCAGCATTTT.

The V call is TRBV2, the J call TRBJ1-1; no definite D call. CDR3 size: 13 residues. V was clipped by 3 bases and J by 2 bases, with 7 bases between them. Germline V gene lookup returns CDR1 SNHLY and CDR2 FYNNEI. The CDR3 nucleotides are TGTGCCAGCAGTGACAGACCAAACACTGAAGCTTTCTTT. Protein sequence: CASSDRPNTEAFF. The full variable domain, with the rest looked up from reference TRBV2 and TRBJ1-1, is EPEVTQTPSHQVTQMGQEVILRCVPISNHLYFYWYRQILGQKVEFLVSFYNNEISEKSEIFDDQFSVERPDGSNFTLKIRSTKLEDSAMYFCASSDRPNTEAFFGQGTRLTVV.

In DNA form, the CDR3 reads TGTGCCAGCAGCCAAGACTCCCCGGGACAGGAAAACACCATATATTTT. Translation gives CASSQDSPGQENTIYF. This chain links TRBV14 with TRBJ1-3; 8 positions match TRBD1. The germline V gene encodes CDR1 SGHDN and CDR2 FVKESK. The CDR3 consists of 16 residues. With V trimmed by 0 bases and J by 6 bases, 7 bases remained unmatched.

The chain has TRBV6-5 and TRBJ2-4; D possibly corresponds to TRBD1 (5 bases). There are 14 residues in the CDR3. CDR1 and CDR2 from the germline V gene are MNHEY and SVGAGI. The CDR3 protein is CAIRDSLAKNIQYF. The CDR3 coding sequence is TGTGCTATTAGAGACAGTTTAGCCAAAAACATTCAGTACTTC.

This clone was seen just once. This chain links TRBV7-8 with TRBJ2-7, with TRBD1 identical over 9 bases. After removal of 4 bases from V and 4 bases from J, the junction contained 11 bases not matched to a gene. The V gene's germline CDR1 is SGHVS and CDR2 FQNEAQ. The CDR3 has 16 amino acids. CDR3 DNA sequence: TGTGCCAGCAGCTCGTACACAGGGGGCAGGGCGTACGAGCAGTACTTC. It translates to CASSSYTGGRAYEQYF.

The chain joins TRBV7-8 to TRBJ1-5, with D tentatively TRBD1 (5 bases). CDR1 SGHVS and CDR2 FQNEAQ come from the germline V gene. Deletions cut 3 bases from V and 4 bases from J, with 10 bases between. This CDR3 has 14 residues. As DNA, the CDR3 is TGTGCCAGCAGCTTGGGGCTGAGGAATCAGCCCCAGCATTTT. It is translated as CASSLGLRNQPQHF.

Written as DNA, the CDR3 is TGTGCCAGCAGCAGCCGTCCTACAGGGTCAAATCAGCCCCAGCATTTT. Protein: CASSSRPTGSNQPQHF. The V call is TRBV21-1, the J call TRBJ1-5; the table's D call, TRBD1, has no DNA check behind it. TRBV21-1 is annotated as a pseudogene. This CDR3 has 16 amino acids.

The rearrangement joins TRBV6-1 to TRBJ2-3, with D perhaps matching TRBD2 (5 bases). Trimming took 2 bases from V and 14 from J, leaving 14 bases between them. The CDR3 has 12 residues. Germline lookup yields CDR1 MNHNS and CDR2 SASEGT. This CDR3 is CASSESGGPWYF. The CDR3 DNA sequence: TGTGCCAGCAGTGAATCCGGCGGGCCCTGGTATTTT.

The J gene is TRBJ1-4, the V gene TRBV7-2; the D gene is possibly TRBD1 (5 bases). Per the germline V gene, CDR1 is SGHTA and CDR2 is FQGNSA. Between the trimmed V and J ends, which lost 2 bases and 7 bases, there was a span of 14 bases. This CDR3 spans 15 amino acids. The CDR3 DNA reads as TGTGCCAGCAGCTTAACGCGGGGCGGGATTGAAAAACTGTTTTTT. This codes for CASSLTRGGIEKLFF.